This T cell receptor (beta chain) was observed in a study of T cell responses to AZD1222 COVID-19 vaccine (dated by TCRdb to 2020 to 2022). Describing the broader study: TCR sequencing was performed for roughly 240 trial participants, of whom approximately 200 were given two doses of AZD1222 and some 26 were given two doses of MenACWY control vaccine. Trial participants were enrolled into age subgroups of 18-55, 56-69 and 70-plus years, which contained around 150, 29 and 61 TCR-sequenced participants, respectively. The study at large found these results: Epitopes outside the regions mutated in the B.1.351 and B.1.1.7 variants were reportedly recognized by nearly half of the unique spike-specific TCRs. No day 14 peak-response samples were available, so repertoires were characterized only after the peak T cell response. A significant rise in spike-specific TCR breadth and depth was observed after two AZD1222 doses relative to day 0 and relative to MenACWY recipients. The 56-69-year group was small, and its depth increase did not reach significance, likely because of low power. Conclusions about previously exposed vaccinees are limited, since just six or seven AZD1222 recipients were seropositive for SARS-CoV-2 at baseline. CD4 TCRs associated with the vaccine covered the entire spike protein, and the dominant responses were in regions 160-218 and 743-854. Most participants were white British and females outnumbered males, and the authors suggested that clonal diversity may have been underestimated.

The CDR3 starts with the cysteine, ends with the phenylalanine, and has 16 residues. Just the 48-base CDR3 DNA is kept, in frame starting at base 1. The CDR3 regions of human TCRbeta chains were subjected to immunosequencing. For the original study's pipeline: Repertoire TCRs were checked for matches against a reference library of SARS-CoV-2-specific TCRs that had been generated using the MIRA antigen-specificity platform. Breadth was defined as the fraction of unique TCRs that were SARS-CoV-2-associated. Depth was defined as the fraction of total T cells that were SARS-CoV-2-associated. Using the MIRA data, each spike-specific TCR was mapped to the spike region that the TCR reacts to and placed in a CD4 or CD8 class. Log10-transformed breadth and depth values were compared by one-way ANOVA with Sidak's multiple comparisons tests. TCRdb holds this immuneACCESS table with in-frame rearrangements only. Some clones are missing; in checked studies, unresolved V genes explain under half, and the rest has no known cause. V, J and clone size are taken as reported in that table, and D and trimming were inferred from the DNA itself. This sample comprises 50,000 to 65,000 clones, approximately 90% of them detected only once. Clones ranked in the top ten supply about 5.7% of the sample.

With regard to this clone: Its cognate antigen has yet to be identified. Within one base of it there is no much larger clone, and no base qualities were kept.

Interpreted using the paper, the time point label stands for: about 28 days (+/-7) after the second vaccine dose. According to the study, the label for this sample's treatment or condition signals: meningococcal conjugate vaccine given as trial control. Vaccinee samples were obtained from the UK trials COV001 and COV002, which included a single-blind randomized controlled phase 2/3 trial of AZD1222 (ChAdOx1 nCoV-19) in healthy adults. For TCRbeta chain sequencing, PBMC samples from trial participants were taken at day 0 and at day 28 after the second dose. The source material was peripheral blood, sampled 28 days after the second dose of the MenACWY control vaccine. Recombination joined TRBV21-1 with TRBJ1-3; the tabulated D call, TRBD1, remains unverified against the DNA. TRBV21-1 counts as a pseudogene. The sequence was obtained from an adult who received the MenACWY meningococcal vaccine as a control. The DNA sequence is given as TGTGCCAGCAGTCCTAATACACAGATCTCTGGAAACACCATATATTTT. This yields the protein CASSPNTQISGNTIYF.